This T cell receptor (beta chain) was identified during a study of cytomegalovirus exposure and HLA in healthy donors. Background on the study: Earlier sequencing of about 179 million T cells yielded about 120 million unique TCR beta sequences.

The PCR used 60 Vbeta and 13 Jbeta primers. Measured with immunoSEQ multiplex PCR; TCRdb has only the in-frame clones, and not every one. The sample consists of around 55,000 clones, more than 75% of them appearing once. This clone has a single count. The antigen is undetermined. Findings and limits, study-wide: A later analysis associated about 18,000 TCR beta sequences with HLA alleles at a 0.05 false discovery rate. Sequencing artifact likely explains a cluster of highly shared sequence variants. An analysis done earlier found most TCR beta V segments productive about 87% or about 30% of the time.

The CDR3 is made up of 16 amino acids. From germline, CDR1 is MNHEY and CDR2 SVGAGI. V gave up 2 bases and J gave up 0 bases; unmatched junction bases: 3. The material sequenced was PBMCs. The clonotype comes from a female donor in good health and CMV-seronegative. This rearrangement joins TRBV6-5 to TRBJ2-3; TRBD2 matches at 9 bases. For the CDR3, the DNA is TGTGCCAGCAGTTACGAAGGACTAGCGAGCACAGATACGCAGTATTTT. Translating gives CASSYEGLASTDTQYF.